This TCR beta chain was found in a study of blood T cell repertoires in COVID-19. The table came from immunoSEQ multiplex PCR; TCRdb's copy has only in-frame clones and leaves some out. Of a few hundred thousand clones detected, about 85% appear once; the ten largest clones hold 2% to 2.5%. Trimming pared 3 bases from V and 3 bases from J, leaving 13 bases between. The CDR3 is made up of 15 amino acids. Germline lookup yields CDR1 LGHNA and CDR2 YSLEER. The clonotype comes from a woman between 45 and 65 years old who had recovered from COVID-19. J is TRBJ2-3 and V is TRBV4-3; D call uncertain. Input material: peripheral blood. The DNA for the CDR3 is TGCGCCAGCAGCCAGATTTTGAGCTGGACAGATACGCAGTATTTT. This encodes CASSQILSWTDTQYF.